The TCR beta chain under discussion was sequenced for a study of CD8+CD57+ T cells in acquired aplastic anemia. Regarding the study as a whole: Both patients and controls carried the same twenty-nine CD8+ CDR3 sequences.

CDR3 length: 13 residues. Per the germline V gene, CDR1 is KGHDR and CDR2 is SFDVKD. TCR beta VDJ and CDR3 profiles were obtained from a genomic DNA template. TCRdb re-derived calls from the reads in MiXCR, one entry per CDR3 protein. The profile covers approximately 130,000 distinct CDR3 sequences, with 40% to 45% appearing a single time and almost 8.5% taken by the ten largest. Regarding this clonotype: Its antigen is currently unknown. This clone may be a read error of a much larger clone one base away.

The TCR comes from a human donor in good health, serving as a control. The sequenced material came from sorted CD4+, CD8+, or CD8+CD57+ T cells (not recorded which) from PBMCs. V is TRBV24-1 and J is TRBJ1-6; 7 bases fit TRBD1. DNA for the CDR3: TGTGCCAGCAGTGGACAGGAGAATTCACCCCTCCACTTT. Protein: CASSGQENSPLHF.